What follows describes a single TCR beta chain. At one boundary the junction diverges from the germline segment, which might be a read error. From germline, CDR1 is MDHEN and CDR2 SYDVKM. The CDR3 loop spans 16 amino acids. This sample was taken from a study of blood T cells in healthy people across ages. Donor samples were obtained from healthy Caucasian individuals from Russia, aged about 6 to 100. PCR was performed a second time for about 7 to 11 cycles using a sample-barcoded 5' primer and a J-beta primer mix. TCRdb fed the 5' RACE reads into MiXCR, producing one record per CDR3 protein. The sample has about a million distinct CDR3 sequences; approximately 50% are singletons.

The sample was blood. This clonotype originated in an older woman in good health. This chain links TRBV28 with TRBJ2-7; 7 bases align to TRBD2. CDR3 DNA sequence: TGTGCCAGCAGTTCTCCCACCGGTGGGGCGGGGGTGGAGCAGTCCTTC. This codes for CASSSPTGGAGVEQSF.